What follows describes a single T cell receptor beta chain. This sample stems from a study of blood T cell repertoires in COVID-19. Allocation to cohorts depended on clinical history reported by the participants. Data came from immunoSEQ multiplex PCR; TCRdb stores just in-frame clones and leaves some out. Of more than 300,000 clones listed, nearly 90% are singletons. Trimming took off 4 bases at V and 6 bases at J, with 10 bases between the two ends. Germline V CDR1 and CDR2: SGHTA, FQGNSA. The CDR3 covers 13 residues. This receptor was obtained from a woman in her twenties or thirties who had recovered from COVID-19. The sequenced sample was PBMCs or T cells enriched from blood (not recorded which). The chain is built from TRBV7-2 and TRBJ1-5, with D perhaps TRBD1 (6 bases). The DNA of the CDR3 is TGTGCCAGCAGCTCAGACAGGAGTCAGCCCCAGCATTTT. This translates into CASSSDRSQPQHF.